The sequence of this T cell receptor (beta chain) was determined in a study of identical twins. General study results and limits: Interpretation of the results relied on cross-sectional statistical analysis and not on following the same donors. Zero-insertion findings could be partly confounded by invariant cells (MAIT and iNKT cells). Insertions were fewer in abundant cord blood beta clonotypes, whereas memory repertoires showed none of this pattern.

Of note for this clonotype: The antigen remains unidentified.

Trimming removed 3 bases from V and 0 bases from J, with 4 bases in between. CDR3 length: 13 residues. Per the germline V gene, CDR1 is KGHDR and CDR2 is SFDVKD. Template switching added a universal primer site; cDNA carried unique molecular identifiers. MiXCR, applied by TCRdb to the 5' RACE reads, yields one record per CDR3 protein. The sample lists roughly 250,000 distinct CDR3 sequences; roughly an eighth were seen once. This rearrangement joins TRBV24-1 to TRBJ2-5; D uncertain. The sequence derives from a woman aged 18-29 years in good health. The sample was memory (CD45RO+) T cells sorted from blood. In DNA form, the CDR3 reads TGTGCCACCAGTGATACGAACCAAGAGACCCAGTACTTC. The encoded protein is CATSDTNQETQYF.